The following is a T cell receptor (beta chain) sequence with its context. This entry is derived from a study of stem cell transplantation in POMP-related autoinflammatory disease. Produced via immunoSEQ multiplex PCR; TCRdb's table is partial and in-frame only. Counted here are more than 25,000 clones, around 88% occurring once; the ten biggest clones make up approximately 0.72%. This CDR3 is built from 16 residues. Germline values: CDR1 MNHNS, CDR2 SASEGT. V gave up 2 bases and J gave up 1 base; unmatched junction bases: 3. This TCR was sampled from a human donor with POMP-related autoinflammation and immune dysregulation (PRAID). This chain links TRBV6-1 with TRBJ2-2; 8 nucleotides line up with TRBD1. The sequences come from CD4+ T cells from PBMCs, collected before stem cell transplantation. In DNA form, the CDR3 reads TGTGCCAGCAGTGAACAGGGGACAGGGAACACCGGGGAGCTGTTTTTT. Its translation: CASSEQGTGNTGELFF.